A single T cell receptor (beta chain) is shown here with its context. The CDR3 is made up of 15 amino acids. After removal of 5 bases from V and 3 bases from J, the junction contained 6 bases not matched to a gene. CDR1 SEHNR and CDR2 FQNEAQ come from the germline V gene (reference sequence). Reverse transcribing all isolated RNA meant expressed TCRB transcripts were sequenced. TCRdb's table, derived via immunoSEQ multiplex PCR, lists solely in-frame clones and lacks some. Here the sample spans 810,000 or so clones, 15% to 20% being singletons. This entry belongs to a study of beta chain features in type 1 diabetes. About the study: The patients were much like the healthy donors in age, gender and cell yields.

The TCR sequence derives from a woman between 18 and 30 years old in good health. The gene calls are TRBV7-9 and TRBJ2-7; the match to TRBD2 covers 11 bases. Sequenced: naive CD4+ T cells from blood. CDR3 sequence: CASSPRTSGFYEQYF. The CDR3 nucleotides read TGTGCCAGCAGCCCCCGGACTAGCGGGTTCTACGAGCAGTACTTC. Using reference TRBV7-9 and TRBJ2-7 for the parts outside the CDR3, the full variable domain is DTGVSQNPRHKITKRGQNVTFRCDPISEHNRLYWYRQTLGQGPEFLTYFQNEAQLEKSRLLSDRFSAERPKGSFSTLEIQRTEQGDSAMYLCASSPRTSGFYEQYFGPGTRLTVT.